The TCR beta chain under discussion was sequenced for a study of regulatory T cells in long-lasting Graves disease. Turning to the study itself: Persistent Graves' disease denoted over 5 years of antithyroid drugs plus positive TSH receptor antibodies. Study-level results: Persistent patients shared more public clonotypes (roughly 2,800) than new patients (nearly 1,000).

Investigators prepared the TCR beta libraries by applying iRepertoire HTBI primers and Arm-PCR of CDR3 regions. How the authors handled the data: Identification of gene segments yielded approximately 62 TRBV and about 14 TRBJ across samples. TCRdb redid the calling of the multiplex PCR reads with MiXCR, one entry per CDR3 protein. Here the V and J calls rest on TCRdb's processing, not on the authors' analysis. The sample lists some 450,000 distinct CDR3 sequences, around 22% occurring once. J was trimmed by 4 bases and V by 2 bases; bases with no gene match: 5. In germline, CDR1 is ENHRY, CDR2 SYGVKD. CDR3 length equals 15 residues. Sample time point: persistent/refractory GD, antithyroid drugs over 5 years with positive TRAb. Construction of the TCR library relied on RNA isolated from PBMCs. The peripheral blood volume drawn was about 9 milliliters, and it was collected into EDTA tubes. This clonotype appeared many times. Its antigen is as yet unknown.

This clonotype originated in a female donor with Graves disease. The sample here was peripheral blood mononuclear cells (PBMCs), taken when the disease was refractory, from a patient treated with antithyroid drugs. The genes are TRBV10-3 and TRBJ2-7, with 10 bases fitting TRBD1. The CDR3 protein is CAISENDRGRYEQYF. The CDR3 nucleotides are TGTGCCATCAGTGAGAATGACAGGGGGCGTTACGAGCAGTACTTC.